This passage covers 25 T cell receptor beta chains from one sample sequenced in a study of beta chain features in type 1 diabetes. Notes on the study in general: Moderately but significantly shorter TCRB CDR3s were found in Type 1 diabetes patients in all four CD4+ subsets.

These receptors lack a known antigen. Expressed TCRB transcripts got sequenced, as all isolated RNA was reverse transcribed. TCRdb's table, derived via immunoSEQ multiplex PCR, lists solely in-frame clones and lacks some. This sample has about 640,000 clones, with approximately 13% found just once. Sequenced: naive CD4+ T cells from blood. The receptors originated from a man aged 25-45 years with type 1 diabetes.

This clone was seen a handful of times. This sequence joins TRBV5-1 and TRBJ2-6, with 11 bases matching TRBD1. Germline-derived CDR1 and CDR2 are SGHRS and YFSETQ. The CDR3 consists of 18 residues. The V and J ends lost 0 bases and 2 bases, in that order; junction bases with no gene match: 4. The CDR3 DNA is TGCGCCAGCAGCTTGGCCAGGACAGGGGGCGCTGGGGCCAACGTCCTGACTTTC. This codes for CASSLARTGGAGANVLTF.

This clone was detected only a few times. J is TRBJ2-7 and V is TRBV30; D gene uncertain. The V gene lost 3 bases and the J gene lost 5 bases, with 8 bases spanning the gap. Germline V CDR1 and CDR2: GTSNPN, SVGIG (reference sequence). CDR3 length: 11 residues. The CDR3 DNA reads as TGTGCCTGGAGAGGCTATAACGAGCAGTACTTC. Amino acid sequence: CAWRGYNEQYF.

This clone has just a few counts. The chain is built from TRBV7-2 and TRBJ2-7; the D gene is possibly TRBD2 (5 bases). CDR1 and CDR2 from the germline V gene are SGHTA and FQGNSA. The CDR3 spans 14 residues. The ends were cut back, 5 bases at V and 6 bases at J, with 17 bases in the middle. For the CDR3, the DNA is TGTGCCAGCAGCACCCTTCCGTTCGCGGGCGAGCAGTACTTC. Its protein is CASSTLPFAGEQYF.

This clone was counted between two and nine times. The same CDR3 can be traced to other DNA sequences in this sample. This chain joins TRBV29-1 and TRBJ2-1; possible D gene TRBD1, 7 bases. CDR1 and CDR2 from the germline V gene are SQVTM and ANQGSEA. The CDR3 is 14 residues long. Trimming removed 4 bases from V and 4 bases from J, with 14 bases in between. The CDR3 is CSVGRGLSYNEQFF. The CDR3 DNA sequence: TGCAGCGTTGGGAGGGGGCTGTCATACAATGAGCAGTTCTTC.

The genes are TRBV5-6 and TRBJ2-7; D is possibly TRBD1 (6 bases). This CDR3 is built from 12 residues. Germline-derived CDR1 and CDR2 are SGHDT and YYEEEE. Trimming cost V 4 bases and J 7 bases, with 12 bases left between them. This CDR3 is CASSRLGHEQYF. In nucleotides, the CDR3 is TGTGCCAGCAGCCGACTGGGACATGAGCAGTACTTC.

The V call is TRBV28, the J call TRBJ2-7; 7 nucleotides agree with TRBD1. Germline V CDR1 and CDR2: MDHEN, SYDVKM. J was trimmed by 0 bases and V by 3 bases; bases with no gene match: 8. This CDR3 is built from 16 residues. The CDR3 is CASSFPRQGLSYEQYF. As DNA, the CDR3 is TGTGCCAGCAGTTTCCCACGACAGGGCCTCTCCTACGAGCAGTACTTC.

This clone was recorded at least ten times. The chain carries TRBV10-3 and TRBJ2-7; D remains ambiguous. Trimming took off 2 bases at V and 6 bases at J, with 8 bases between the two ends. This CDR3 region has 12 residues. Germline CDR1 and CDR2: ENHRY and SYGVKD. The CDR3 is CAISEPSREQYF. The DNA for the CDR3 is TGTGCCATCAGTGAGCCCAGTCGCGAGCAGTACTTC.

This clone appeared a few times. The chain has TRBV29-1 and TRBJ1-2, with D maybe TRBD1 (5 bases). Germline CDR1 and CDR2: SQVTM and ANQGSEA. The CDR3 runs 11 residues. DNA of the CDR3: TGCAGTACCCTCGGGGGTAGCGGCTACACCTTC. Translating it yields CSTLGGSGYTF.

This chain's CDR3 is CAIKGLAENNEQFF. As DNA, the CDR3 is TGTGCCATCAAGGGACTAGCGGAAAACAATGAGCAGTTCTTC. The V call is TRBV10-3, the J call TRBJ2-1; 11 nucleotides match TRBD2. CDR3 length equals 14 residues. Trimming at V came to 7 bases and at J to 5 bases, leaving 4 bases not matched to a gene. Germline V gene data show CDR1 as ENHRY and CDR2 as SYGVKD.

This clone was seen a few times. V is TRBV18 and J is TRBJ1-1, with D perhaps matching TRBD1 (5 bases). V gave up 5 bases and J gave up 5 bases, with 12 bases separating them. The CDR3 spans 13 residues. The germline CDR1 and CDR2 sequences are KGHSH and LQKENI. CDR3 DNA sequence: TGTGCCAGCTCAATAGGGGCGCGAACTGAAGCTTTCTTT. The encoded protein is CASSIGARTEAFF.

This rearrangement joins TRBV7-2 to TRBJ1-1, with 7 bases that match TRBD1. V shed 5 bases, J shed 2 bases, and the junction held 5 bases outside the gene matches. Germline CDR1 and CDR2: SGHTA and FQGNSA. The CDR3 loop spans 14 amino acids. The CDR3 coding sequence is TGTGCCAGCAGCAGGGACAGCTCTAACACTGAAGCTTTCTTT. Translating it yields CASSRDSSNTEAFF.

This clone was counted only a few times. The genes are TRBV6-6 and TRBJ2-6, with 7 positions matching TRBD1. Germline CDR1 MNHNY, CDR2 SVGAGI (reference sequence). V gave up 7 bases and J gave up 4 bases; unmatched junction bases: 7. The CDR3 loop spans 15 amino acids. The CDR3 region has the DNA TGTGCCAGCACCGTAGGGGGCTCAGGGGCCAACGTCCTGACTTTC. Translated, it gives CASTVGGSGANVLTF.

This clone was counted between two and nine times. Compared with germline, one end of the junction differs, possibly owing to a read error. The chain is built from TRBV27 and TRBJ1-2, with 9 bases matching TRBD1. Germline CDR1 is MNHEY and CDR2 is SMNVEV (reference sequence). The CDR3 runs to 17 residues. The CDR3 here is CASSLSPGQGGSYGYTF. CDR3 bases: TGTGCCAGCAGCTTATCCCCGGGACAGGGAGGATCATATGGCTACACCTTC.

J is TRBJ2-7 and V is TRBV4-2, with D perhaps TRBD1 or TRBD2 (5 bases each). Germline V gene sequence: CDR1 LGHNA, CDR2 YNFKEQ. Trimming took off 1 base at V and 2 bases at J, with 15 bases between the two ends. The CDR3 extends over 16 amino acids. The CDR3 loop is CASSQGRAGTAYEQYF. The CDR3 DNA is TGTGCCAGCAGCCAAGGCCGGGCAGGGACGGCCTACGAGCAGTACTTC.

J is TRBJ1-5 and V is TRBV5-1; no reliable D call. Germline lookup yields CDR1 SGHRS and CDR2 YFSETQ. The CDR3 has 15 amino acids. V was cut by 0 bases and J by 3 bases, with 10 bases left in between. CDR3 residues: CASSLGGKDNQPQHF. The CDR3 DNA is TGCGCCAGCAGCTTGGGGGGTAAGGACAATCAGCCCCAGCATTTT.

This clone was detected only a few times. This sample also contains other DNA sequences that code for the same CDR3. The chain links TRBV18 to TRBJ2-6, with TRBD1 matching 7 bases. The CDR3 loop spans 15 amino acids. J lost 4 bases, V lost 3 bases, and 3 bases had no gene match. The germline V gene encodes CDR1 KGHSH and CDR2 LQKENI. CDR3 coding DNA: TGTGCCAGCTCACCCGGACAGGCAGGGGCCAACGTCCTGACTTTC. This translates into CASSPGQAGANVLTF.

This chain connects TRBV7-3 to TRBJ1-6; maybe TRBD1 (6 bases). Looked up from germline, CDR1 is SGHTA and CDR2 is FQGTGA. The CDR3 spans 14 residues. V lost 5 bases, J lost 10 bases, and 15 bases lay in between. In DNA form, the CDR3 reads TGTGCCAGCAGCCAGGGAGGGGGGTACTCACCCCTCCACTTT. It codes for CASSQGGGYSPLHF. The entire variable domain, with the rest obtained from reference TRBV7-3 and TRBJ1-6, is as follows: GAGVSQTPSNKVTEKGKYVELRCDPISGHTALYWYRQSLGQGPEFLIYFQGTGAADDSGLPNDRFFAVRPEGSVSTLKIQRTERGDSAVYLCASSQGGGYSPLHFGNGTRLTVT.

The rearrangement links TRBV29-1 to TRBJ1-2, with a tentative D call TRBD1 (5 bases). V lost 6 bases to trimming and J lost 3 bases, with 14 bases between them. The CDR3 is 13 residues long. Germline values: CDR1 SQVTM, CDR2 ANQGSEA. The CDR3 DNA sequence: TGCAGCGTGACGGGGGAATGGGACTATGGCTACACCTTC. This codes for CSVTGEWDYGYTF.

CDR3 bases: TGTGCCAGCAGCTTAGGAGGCTCCTACAATGAGCAGTTCTTC. Its protein product is CASSLGGSYNEQFF. This chain joins TRBV11-3 and TRBJ2-1; D gene unclear. This CDR3 is built from 14 residues. V lost 1 base, J lost 0 bases, and 4 bases lay in between. From germline, CDR1 is SGHNT and CDR2 YENEEA.

The chain is built from TRBV27 and TRBJ1-5; 7 nucleotides match TRBD1. The V gene end was trimmed by 5 bases and the J gene end by 1 base; junction bases not matched to a gene: 2. From germline, CDR1 is MNHEY and CDR2 SMNVEV (reference sequence). This CDR3 is 14 amino acids long. CDR3 residues: CASSPTGSNQPQHF. The CDR3, as DNA: TGTGCCAGCAGTCCGACAGGGAGCAATCAGCCCCAGCATTTT.

This sequence joins TRBV5-1 and TRBJ2-2, with D hard to call. V lost 4 bases, J lost 2 bases, and 15 bases lay in between. CDR3 size: 16 residues. CDR1 is SGHRS and CDR2 is YFSETQ in the germline V gene. CDR3 coding DNA: TGCGCCAGCAGCAAAGTTAATTCGGACAACACCGGGGAGCTGTTTTTT. Its translation: CASSKVNSDNTGELFF.

The table lists this clone with many counts. CDR3 amino acids: CASGCRDSHTDTQYF. For the CDR3, the DNA is TGTGCCAGCGGCTGCCGGGACAGCCACACAGATACGCAGTATTTT. The chain has TRBV21-1 and TRBJ2-3; the table's TRBD1 call for D was not verified on the DNA. TRBV21-1 is termed a pseudogene. CDR3 length equals 15 residues.

The chain links TRBV7-9 to TRBJ1-2; 7 nucleotides line up with TRBD1. CDR1 and CDR2 (germline): SEHNR, FQNEAQ (reference sequence). V gave up 5 bases and J gave up 4 bases; unmatched junction bases: 10. The CDR3 consists of 15 residues. The CDR3 protein is CASSPSGGAGYGYTF. The DNA of the CDR3 is TGTGCCAGCAGCCCCTCAGGGGGGGCGGGCTATGGCTACACCTTC.

The rearrangement uses TRBV2 and TRBJ2-5; the match to TRBD1 covers 8 bases. V dropped 6 bases and J dropped 0; count of bases not matched to a gene: 3. Germline CDR1 SNHLY, CDR2 FYNNEI. The length of the CDR3 is 14 residues. The CDR3 DNA reads as TGTGCCAGCAGGGACAGGGCGTACCAAGAGACCCAGTACTTC. As protein: CASRDRAYQETQYF.

This clone was seen only a few times. The chain has TRBV7-2 and TRBJ2-7; D might be TRBD2 (5 bases). Germline CDR1 reads SGHTA; CDR2 reads FQGNSA. There are 16 residues in the CDR3. Between the trimmed V and J ends, which lost 2 bases and 1 base, there was a span of 15 bases. CDR3 amino acids: CASSLTAGRESYEQYF. Written as DNA, the CDR3 is TGTGCCAGCAGCTTAACGGCAGGACGGGAATCCTACGAGCAGTACTTC. The whole variable domain, remainder taken from reference TRBV7-2 and TRBJ2-7, is GAGVSQSPSNKVTEKGKDVELRCDPISGHTALYWYRQSLGQGLEFLIYFQGNSAPDKSGLPSDRFSAERTGGSVSTLTIQRTQQEDSAVYLCASSLTAGRESYEQYFGPGTRLTVT.